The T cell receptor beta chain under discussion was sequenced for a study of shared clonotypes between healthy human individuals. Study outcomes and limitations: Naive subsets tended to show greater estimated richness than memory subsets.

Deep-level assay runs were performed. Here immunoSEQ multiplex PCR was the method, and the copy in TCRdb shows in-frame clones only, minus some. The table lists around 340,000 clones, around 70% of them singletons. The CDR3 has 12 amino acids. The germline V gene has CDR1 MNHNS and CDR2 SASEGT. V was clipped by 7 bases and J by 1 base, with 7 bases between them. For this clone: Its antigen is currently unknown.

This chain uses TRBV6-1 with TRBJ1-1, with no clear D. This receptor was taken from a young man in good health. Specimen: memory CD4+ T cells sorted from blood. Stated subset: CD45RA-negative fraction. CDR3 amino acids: CASNQRNTEAFF. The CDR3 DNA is TGTGCCAGCAACCAAAGGAACACTGAAGCTTTCTTT.